The next 3 T cell receptor beta chains were all read from a single sample in a study of cytomegalovirus exposure and HLA in healthy donors. With 60 Vbeta and 13 Jbeta primers, the PCR was carried out. The method was immunoSEQ multiplex PCR; TCRdb's version includes in-frame clones alone and lacks a portion of them. The sample has about 150,000 clones; roughly 82% are singletons. The sequencing input was PBMCs. The receptors stem from a woman in her fifties or sixties in good health and CMV-seropositive.

The rearrangement joins TRBV6-1 to TRBJ1-6; D not resolved. CDR1 is MNHNS, CDR2 SASEGT, per germline. V gave up 3 bases and J gave up 4 bases, with 10 bases separating them. The CDR3 is 15 amino acids. CDR3 in DNA: TGTGCCAGCAGTGAGCGGGTCGTATATAATTCACCCCTCCACTTT. Amino acids: CASSERVVYNSPLHF.

This rearrangement joins TRBV6-1 to TRBJ1-1; 8 bases are shared with TRBD1. Trimming took 9 bases from V and 2 from J; bases not matched to a gene: 5. This CDR3 contains 13 residues. Germline V gene sequence: CDR1 MNHNS, CDR2 SASEGT. CDR3 DNA: TGTGCCAGTGCCGGGACAGGCAACACTGAAGCTTTCTTT. This encodes CASAGTGNTEAFF.

The chain couples TRBV4-3 to TRBJ1-2; D not resolved. Germline CDR1 reads LGHNA; CDR2 reads YSLEER. CDR3 size: 14 residues. V was pared by 1 base and J by 0 bases, with 6 bases between. The CDR3 spells CASSQVQTNYGYTF. The CDR3 bases are TGCGCCAGCAGCCAAGTCCAGACTAACTATGGCTACACCTTC.